A selection of T cell receptor beta chains follows, all from one sample in a study of blood T cell repertoires in COVID-19. Method: immunoSEQ multiplex PCR; TCRdb's copy keeps in-frame clones and lacks some. The sample records around 130,000 clones, 75% to 90% being singletons. Sequenced input: peripheral blood. The receptors were sampled from a human donor in a cohort sampled during active COVID-19. Both conserved end residues are part of each CDR3. A D gene is named only where the DNA matches it firmly. Clone size is shown for a subset of rows, as once, few, many or a class of expanded clone.

D	V	size	J	CDR3	DNA
TRBD1	TRBV7-2	-	TRBJ1-1	CASSSHRDRGQVERSFF	TGTGCCAGCAGCTCACACCGGGACAGGGGGCAGGTAGAGAGGTCTTTCTTT
TRBD2	TRBV6-2/TRBV6-3	-	TRBJ2-3	CASSYSVSGGNTDTQYF	TGTGCCAGCAGTTACTCGGTCTCCGGGGGGAACACAGATACGCAGTATTTT
TRBD2	TRBV7-2	-	TRBJ2-3	CASGLASGALTDTQYF	TGTGCCAGCGGGTTGGCTAGCGGGGCCCTCACAGATACGCAGTATTTT
TRBD1	TRBV5-1	-	TRBJ2-2	CASSEQGANTGELFF	TGCGCCAGCAGCGAACAGGGGGCGAACACCGGGGAGCTGTTTTTT
TRBD1	TRBV5-1	-	TRBJ1-2	CASSTGQGSNYGYTF	TGCGCCAGCAGCACCGGACAGGGCTCTAACTATGGCTACACCTTC
TRBD1	TRBV5-8	-	TRBJ2-2	CASSPPRGQHGELFF	TGTGCCAGCAGCCCCCCACGGGGACAGCACGGGGAGCTGTTTTTT
-	TRBV5-1	-	TRBJ1-1	CASSLGLLQGVGTEAFF	TGCGCCAGCAGCTTGGGACTACTACAGGGAGTAGGCACTGAAGCTTTCTTT
TRBD1	TRBV18	-	TRBJ1-2	CASSPPWQGVDYGYTF	TGTGCCAGCTCACCACCGTGGCAGGGGGTTGACTATGGCTACACCTTC
-	TRBV7-9	-	TRBJ2-3	CASSLVRRVSTDTQYF	TGTGCCAGCAGCTTAGTGCGGCGGGTCAGCACAGATACGCAGTATTTT
TRBD2	TRBV9	-	TRBJ2-5	CASSPRGSSGQETQYF	TGTGCCAGCAGCCCCCGAGGGTCTAGCGGACAAGAGACCCAGTACTTC
TRBD2	TRBV20-1	few	TRBJ2-1	CSASSGSGTGEQFF	TGCAGTGCTAGTTCGGGTAGCGGGACGGGTGAGCAGTTCTTC
-	TRBV7-2	-	TRBJ2-1	CASSLEVRTVNEQFF	TGTGCCAGCAGCTTAGAGGTCAGGACAGTTAATGAGCAGTTCTTC